One T cell receptor (beta chain) is described in this entry. The sample belongs to a study of blood T cell repertoires in COVID-19. Study summary: Sources were T cells, B-cell-depleted T cells, or PBMCs; the material itself was cDNA or gDNA.

As handled by the study authors: Reference gene primer amplification yielded estimated nucleated cell counts. Generated by immunoSEQ multiplex PCR, the TCRdb table keeps only in-frame clones and is missing some. Clone size and the V and J calls come from that table; the DNA yielded D and trimming. The table has 55,000 to 75,000 clones, about 90% seen once. The sequenced sample consisted of peripheral blood. The clonotype comes from a human donor in a cohort sampled during active COVID-19.

CDR3 nucleotide sequence: TGTGCCAGCAGTCCCGTAGGGGGGGGCTACGAGCAGTACTTC. Its protein product is CASSPVGGGYEQYF. The rearrangement links TRBV27 to TRBJ2-7; tentatively, D is TRBD2 (7 bases). Germline V gene lookup returns CDR1 MNHEY and CDR2 SMNVEV (reference sequence). V gave up 5 bases and J gave up 3 bases, with 14 bases separating them. There are 14 residues in the CDR3.